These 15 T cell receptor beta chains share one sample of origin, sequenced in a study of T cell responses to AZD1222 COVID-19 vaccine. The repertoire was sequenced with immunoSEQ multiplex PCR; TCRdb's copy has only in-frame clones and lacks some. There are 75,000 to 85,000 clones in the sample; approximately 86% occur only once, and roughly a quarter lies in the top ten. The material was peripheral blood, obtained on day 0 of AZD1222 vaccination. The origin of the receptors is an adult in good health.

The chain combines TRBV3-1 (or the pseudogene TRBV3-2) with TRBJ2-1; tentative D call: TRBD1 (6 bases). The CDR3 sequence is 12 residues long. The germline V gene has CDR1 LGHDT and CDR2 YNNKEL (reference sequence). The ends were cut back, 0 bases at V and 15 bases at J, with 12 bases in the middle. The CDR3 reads CASSQEGRGSFF. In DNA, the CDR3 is TGTGCCAGCAGCCAAGAAGGTAGGGGGTCGTTCTTC.

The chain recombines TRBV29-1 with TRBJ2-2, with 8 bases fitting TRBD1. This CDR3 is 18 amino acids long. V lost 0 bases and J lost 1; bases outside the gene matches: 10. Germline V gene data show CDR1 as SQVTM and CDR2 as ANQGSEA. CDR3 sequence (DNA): TGCAGCGTTGAAGACCAGACAGGGGTCTCCTTGAACACCGGGGAGCTGTTTTTT. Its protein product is CSVEDQTGVSLNTGELFF.

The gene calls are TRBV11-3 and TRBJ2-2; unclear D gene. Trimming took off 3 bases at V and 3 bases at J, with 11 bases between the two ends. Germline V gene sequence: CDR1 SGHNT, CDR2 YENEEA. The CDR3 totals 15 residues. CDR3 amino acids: CASSFDSRDTGELFF. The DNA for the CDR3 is TGTGCCAGCAGCTTCGACTCTAGGGACACCGGGGAGCTGTTTTTT.

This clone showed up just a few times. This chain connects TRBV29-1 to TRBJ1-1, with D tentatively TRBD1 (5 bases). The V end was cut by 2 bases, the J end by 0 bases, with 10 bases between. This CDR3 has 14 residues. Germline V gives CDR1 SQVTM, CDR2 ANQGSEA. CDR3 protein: CSVESGVLNTEAFF. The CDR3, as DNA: TGCAGCGTTGAATCGGGGGTCCTGAACACTGAAGCTTTCTTT.

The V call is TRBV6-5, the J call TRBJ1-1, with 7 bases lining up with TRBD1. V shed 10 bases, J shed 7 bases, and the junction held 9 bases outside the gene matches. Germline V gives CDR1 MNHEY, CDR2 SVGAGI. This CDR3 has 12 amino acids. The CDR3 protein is CATMLGTVEAFF. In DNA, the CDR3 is TGTGCCACCATGTTGGGGACAGTTGAAGCTTTCTTT.

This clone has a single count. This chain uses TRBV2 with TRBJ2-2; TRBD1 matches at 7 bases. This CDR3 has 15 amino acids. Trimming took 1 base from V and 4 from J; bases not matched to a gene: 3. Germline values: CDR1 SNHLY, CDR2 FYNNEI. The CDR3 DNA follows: TGTGCCAGCAGTGAAGGGACAGGAATCACCGGGGAGCTGTTTTTT. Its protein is CASSEGTGITGELFF.

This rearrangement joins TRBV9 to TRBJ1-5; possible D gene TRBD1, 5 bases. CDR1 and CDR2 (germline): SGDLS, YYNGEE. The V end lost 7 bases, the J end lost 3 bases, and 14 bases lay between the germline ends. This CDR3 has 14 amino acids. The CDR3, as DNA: TGTGCCAGCGGCGGGGGGAGTATCAATCAGCCCCAGCATTTT. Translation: CASGGGSINQPQHF.

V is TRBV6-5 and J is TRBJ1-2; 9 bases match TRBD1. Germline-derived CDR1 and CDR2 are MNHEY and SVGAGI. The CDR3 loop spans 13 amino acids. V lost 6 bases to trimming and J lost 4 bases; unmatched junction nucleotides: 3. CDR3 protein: CASRDRGRYGYTF. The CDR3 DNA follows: TGTGCCAGCAGGGACAGGGGACGCTATGGCTACACCTTC.

The CDR3 spells CASSVKGHYTF. The CDR3, as DNA: TGTGCCAGCAGCGTAAAGGGCCACTACACCTTC. The rearrangement links TRBV9 to TRBJ1-2; D gene uncertain. With 1 base removed from V and 10 bases from J, the gap between germline ends came to 8 bases. There are 11 residues in the CDR3. CDR1 is SGDLS and CDR2 is YYNGEE in the germline V gene.

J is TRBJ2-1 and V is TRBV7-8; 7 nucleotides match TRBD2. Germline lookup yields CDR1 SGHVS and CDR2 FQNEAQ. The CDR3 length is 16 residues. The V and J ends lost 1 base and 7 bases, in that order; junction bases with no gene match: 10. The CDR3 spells CASSLVAGVERNEQFF. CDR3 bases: TGTGCCAGCAGCTTAGTCGCGGGGGTTGAACGGAATGAGCAGTTCTTC.

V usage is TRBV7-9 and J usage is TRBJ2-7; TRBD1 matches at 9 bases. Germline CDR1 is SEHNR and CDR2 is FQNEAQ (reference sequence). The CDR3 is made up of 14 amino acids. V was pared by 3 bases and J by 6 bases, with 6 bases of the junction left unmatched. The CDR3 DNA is TGTGCCAGCAGCTTTTCGACAGGGGGAGGCGAGCAGTACTTC. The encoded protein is CASSFSTGGGEQYF.

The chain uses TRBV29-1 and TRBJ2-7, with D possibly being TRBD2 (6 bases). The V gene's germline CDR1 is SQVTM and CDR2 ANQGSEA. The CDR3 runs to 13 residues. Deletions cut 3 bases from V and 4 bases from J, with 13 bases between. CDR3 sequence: CSVEVSGPYEQYF. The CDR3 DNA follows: TGCAGCGTTGAGGTTAGCGGCCCTTACGAGCAGTACTTC.

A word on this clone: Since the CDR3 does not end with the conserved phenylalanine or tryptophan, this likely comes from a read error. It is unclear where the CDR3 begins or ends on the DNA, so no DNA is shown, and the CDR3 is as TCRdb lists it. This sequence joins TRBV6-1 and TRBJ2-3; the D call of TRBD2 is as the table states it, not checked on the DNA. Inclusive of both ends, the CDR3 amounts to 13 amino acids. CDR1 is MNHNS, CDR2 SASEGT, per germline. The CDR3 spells CASSEGTSGRGGY.

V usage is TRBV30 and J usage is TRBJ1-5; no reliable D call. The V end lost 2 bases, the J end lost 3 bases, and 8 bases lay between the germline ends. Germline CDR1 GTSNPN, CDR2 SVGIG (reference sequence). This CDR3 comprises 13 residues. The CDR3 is CAWSRGDNQPQHF. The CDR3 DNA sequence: TGTGCCTGGAGTCGGGGAGACAATCAGCCCCAGCATTTT.

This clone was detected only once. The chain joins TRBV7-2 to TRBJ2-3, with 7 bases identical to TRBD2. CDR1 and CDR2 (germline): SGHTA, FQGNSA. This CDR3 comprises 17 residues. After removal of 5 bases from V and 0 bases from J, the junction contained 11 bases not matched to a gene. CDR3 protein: CASSQGAGLSSTDTQYF. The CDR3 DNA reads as TGTGCCAGCAGCCAAGGAGCGGGGCTCTCTAGCACAGATACGCAGTATTTT.